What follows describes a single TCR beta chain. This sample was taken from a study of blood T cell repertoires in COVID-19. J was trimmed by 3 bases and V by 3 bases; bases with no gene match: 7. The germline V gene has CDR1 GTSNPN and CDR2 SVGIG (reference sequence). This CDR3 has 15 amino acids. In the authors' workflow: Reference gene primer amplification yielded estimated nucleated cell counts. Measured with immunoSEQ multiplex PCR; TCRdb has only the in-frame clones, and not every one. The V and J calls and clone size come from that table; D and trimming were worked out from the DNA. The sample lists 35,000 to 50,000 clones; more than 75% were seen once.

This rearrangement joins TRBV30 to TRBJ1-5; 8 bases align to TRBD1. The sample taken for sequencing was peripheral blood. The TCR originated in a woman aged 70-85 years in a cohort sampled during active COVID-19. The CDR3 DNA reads TGTGCCTGGAGCGACAGGGGACTGTTCAATCAGCCCCAGCATTTT. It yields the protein CAWSDRGLFNQPQHF.